This TCR beta chain originates from a study of CD8 T cells in Susac syndrome. Trimming took off 5 bases at V and 4 bases at J, with 14 bases between the two ends. The CDR3 runs 13 residues. Germline CDR1 reads SQVTM; CDR2 reads ANQGSEA. An input of roughly 0.5 to 1 ug of RNA was subjected to reverse transcription using random hexamers. TCRdb re-derived calls from the immunoSEQ multiplex PCR reads in MiXCR, one entry per CDR3 protein. The sample lists about 190,000 distinct CDR3 sequences; 91% were seen once. This clonotype was obtained from a human donor with Susac syndrome. This chain uses TRBV29-1 with TRBJ1-1; D is unclear. The sample comprised CD4+ T cells from PBMCs. The CDR3: CSVINLGGTEAFF. For the CDR3, the DNA is TGCAGCGTTATTAACTTGGGAGGCACTGAAGCTTTCTTT.